What follows are 7 T cell receptor beta chains derived from one specimen sequenced in a study of T cells after yellow fever vaccination. TCRdb ran MiXCR on the 5' RACE reads and lists one entry per CDR3 protein. Of about 340,000 distinct CDR3 sequences in the sample, around 13% were seen once. The sequences come from CD4+ T cells sorted from PBMCs, collected 15 days after the yellow fever booster vaccination. The receptors were sampled from a man younger than 35 who received the YFV17D yellow fever vaccine.

V usage is TRBV7-9 and J usage is TRBJ2-3; unclear D gene. Germline V gene lookup returns CDR1 SEHNR and CDR2 FQNEAQ (reference sequence). Between the trimmed V and J ends, which lost 5 bases and 0 bases, there was a span of 15 bases. CDR3 size: 16 residues. In nucleotides, the CDR3 is TGTGCCAGCAGCATCCACCTCTCCCCTAGCACAGATACGCAGTATTTT. It translates to CASSIHLSPSTDTQYF.

The rearrangement links TRBV19 to TRBJ1-2; no reliable D call. This CDR3 region has 11 residues. CDR1 LNHDA and CDR2 SQIVND come from the germline V gene (reference sequence). V lost 5 bases, J lost 4 bases, and 5 bases lay in between. Written as DNA, the CDR3 is TGTGCCAGTAGTCAGATCTATGGCTACACCTTC. Encoded protein: CASSQIYGYTF.

Only a few counts were recorded for this clonotype. This sequence joins TRBV15 and TRBJ2-7; D is ambiguous. Trimming removed 0 bases at V and 1 base at J, with 7 bases between. Germline lookup yields CDR1 LNHNV and CDR2 YYDKDF (reference sequence). The CDR3 loop spans 14 amino acids. Here the CDR3 DNA reads TGTGCCACCAGCAGAGATAGACATTCCTACGAGCAGTACGTC. This gives the protein CATSRDRHSYEQYV.

The genes are TRBV3-1 and TRBJ2-1, with TRBD2 as a possible D gene (5 bases). CDR1 and CDR2 (germline): LGHDT, YNNKEL (reference sequence). This CDR3 contains 11 residues. Deletions cut 3 bases from V and 15 bases from J, with 12 bases between. The CDR3, as DNA: TGTGCCAGCAGCCACTCCTCTAGCCGGTTCTTC. It encodes CASSHSSSRFF.

This clonotype has a handful of counts. The V call is TRBV5-1, the J call TRBJ2-3, with 9 bases fitting TRBD2. Germline CDR1 and CDR2: SGHRS and YFSETQ. The CDR3 contains 15 residues. Trimming took 7 bases from V and 5 from J; bases not matched to a gene: 11. The CDR3 sequence is CASQLRGGSGDTQYF. The CDR3 DNA sequence: TGCGCCAGCCAGCTGCGGGGGGGCTCCGGAGATACGCAGTATTTT. Together with reference TRBV5-1 and TRBJ2-3, the CDR3 gives the full variable domain: KAGVTQTPRYLIKTRGQQVTLSCSPISGHRSVSWYQQTPGQGLQFLFEYFSETQRNKGNFPGRFSGRQFSNSRSEMNVSTLELGDSALYLCASQLRGGSGDTQYFGPGTRLTVL.

In its sample, this clonotype was seen a few times. This chain joins TRBV5-5 and TRBJ2-1; maybe TRBD1 (6 bases). The CDR3 is 17 amino acids. The V gene's germline CDR1 is SGHKS and CDR2 YYEKEE (reference sequence). The V end was cut by 2 bases, the J end by 3 bases, with 18 bases between. The CDR3 loop is CASSFPGLEGDYNEQFF. The CDR3 nucleotides read TGTGCCAGCAGCTTTCCAGGGCTTGAGGGGGACTACAATGAGCAGTTCTTC.

This clonotype was seen once. The chain combines TRBV2 with TRBJ2-2, with no clear D. CDR3 length equals 11 residues. V was trimmed by 4 bases and J by 7 bases, leaving 4 bases between them. CDR1 is SNHLY, CDR2 FYNNEI, per germline. The CDR3 here is CASSVVGELFF. The CDR3 bases are TGTGCCAGCAGTGTAGTCGGGGAGCTGTTTTTT.